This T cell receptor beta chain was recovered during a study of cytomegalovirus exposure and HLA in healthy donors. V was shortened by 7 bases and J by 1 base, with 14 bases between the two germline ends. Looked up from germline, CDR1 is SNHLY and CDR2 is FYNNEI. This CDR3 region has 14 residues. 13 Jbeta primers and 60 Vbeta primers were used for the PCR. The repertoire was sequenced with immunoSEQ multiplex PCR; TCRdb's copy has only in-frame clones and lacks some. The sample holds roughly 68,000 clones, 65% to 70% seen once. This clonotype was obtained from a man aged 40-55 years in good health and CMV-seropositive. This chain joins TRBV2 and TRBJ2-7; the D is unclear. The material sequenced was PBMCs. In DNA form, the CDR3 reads TGTGCCAGCAAGATCCTAGTAACGTCCTACGAGCAGTACTTC. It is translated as CASKILVTSYEQYF.